This is a list of T cell receptor beta chains from one sample in a study of control samples from healthy donors and cancer patients. Only in-frame clones appear in the TCRdb table, and some are missing; sequencing was by immunoSEQ multiplex PCR. Of roughly 68,000 clones listed, 83% are singletons. The sample taken for sequencing was blood. These receptors originate from a man aged 55 to 70 in good health. CDR3s leave out the opening cysteine and the closing phenylalanine or tryptophan.

CDR3 length,V gene,J gene,CDR3 protein
14,TRBV12-2,TRBJ2-7,ASRLASPPQDYEQY
14,TRBV5-1,TRBJ2-1,ASSNYSGWIYNEQF
13,TRBV9,TRBJ2-2,ASSVGGTNTGELF
12,TRBV3-1/TRBV3-2,TRBJ1-2,ASSPNVKRNGYT
16,TRBV3-1/TRBV3-2,TRBJ2-7,ASSPSRWDSRVVYEQY
13,TRBV5-1,TRBJ2-5,ASSLAQGAGETQY
10,TRBV2,TRBJ1-2,ASSSDSYGYT
13,TRBV27,TRBJ2-5,ASSLTGLALETQY
13,TRBV2,TRBJ2-1,ASSRDRGPYNEQF
12,TRBV5-1,TRBJ1-4,ASSLSSTNEKLF
13,TRBV4-3,TRBJ1-3,ASSQDASPGNTIY
19,TRBV4-2,TRBJ2-1,ASSQDPRTGGNFFSYNEQF
14,TRBV7-9,TRBJ2-4,ASSLEEVTGRNIQY
13,TRBV9,TRBJ1-1,ASSVVETLNTEAF
9,TRBV4-2,TRBJ2-3,ASSQGDTQY
11,TRBV7-9,TRBJ1-1,ASSPMGDGVDF
12,TRBV18,TRBJ1-5,ASSPGQGNQPQH
12,TRBV7-2,TRBJ2-5,ASTRGSGLETQY
13,TRBV7-8,TRBJ1-5,ASSLAGRNNQPQH
8,TRBV28,TRBJ2-7,ASGPYEQY
12,TRBV7-2,TRBJ2-3,ASSQDRGTDTQY
12,TRBV5-1,TRBJ2-5,ASSTGQGRETQY
12,TRBV19,TRBJ2-7,ASGRGTGPYEQY
14,TRBV7-2,TRBJ2-5,ASRPHSAGGEETQY
14,TRBV3-1/TRBV3-2,TRBJ2-3,ASSQGHLNQADTQY
13,TRBV3-1/TRBV3-2,TRBJ2-4,ASSRKRDSKNIQY
14,TRBV4-1,TRBJ2-3,ASSQVTGGETDTQY
17,TRBV19,TRBJ1-3,ASRSMDRGRVNSGNTIY
13,TRBV7-6,TRBJ1-6,ASSPRTEPYSSLH
13,TRBV9,TRBJ2-1,ASSLSALFYNEQF
13,TRBV27,TRBJ2-1,ASRSGTGSYNEQF
16,TRBV2,TRBJ2-4,ASSEEVLGWLRENIQY
12,TRBV25-1,TRBJ1-2,ASTPSGGNYGYT
14,TRBV11-2,TRBJ2-2,ASTLTSGVNTGELF
13,TRBV18,TRBJ1-3,ASSQNPKQRNTIY
13,TRBV6-6,TRBJ1-2,ASSHAGQGMAGYT
14,TRBV7-2,TRBJ2-1,ASSPLAGNTRNEQF
14,TRBV27,TRBJ2-1,ASSIGGGPPYNEQF
9,TRBV20-1,TRBJ2-7,SALLSYEQY
14,TRBV5-1,TRBJ1-6,ASSLPRPGDNSPLH
13,TRBV7-3,TRBJ2-7,ASSLTPGSTYEQY
16,TRBV27,TRBJ1-6,ASSLSQGPSSYNSPLH
16,TRBV9,TRBJ2-1,ASSVSNQGVVSRNEQF
13,TRBV7-2,TRBJ2-1,ASSLGFHEGFEQF
12,TRBV4-3,TRBJ1-3,ASSRIESGNTIY
10,TRBV6-2/TRBV6-3,TRBJ1-2,ASSTPFGGYT
11,TRBV30,TRBJ1-3,AWSEGPGNTIY
13,TRBV11-2,TRBJ2-7,ASSAGTGFSYEQY
10,TRBV29-1,TRBJ2-2,SVPLDGGELF
10,TRBV29-1,TRBJ1-4,SVRGSNEKLF
12,TRBV30,TRBJ2-3,AWSVSGTTDTQY
12,TRBV6-4,TRBJ1-2,ASSDPLAAYGYT
15,TRBV24-1,TRBJ2-2,ATSEPGTRLGVGELF
14,TRBV5-5,TRBJ1-4,ASSHGGRDRGEKLF
14,TRBV6-1,TRBJ2-7,ASSEKGAEGGLEQY
12,TRBV7-9,TRBJ2-1,ASSPNAGIIEQF
10,TRBV9,TRBJ1-2,ASSDTGSGYT
12,TRBV28,TRBJ1-5,ATYLGGINQPQH
13,TRBV28,TRBJ1-5,ASSSRRGSNQPQH
13,TRBV6-2/TRBV6-3,TRBJ2-3,ASSPGQGATDTQY